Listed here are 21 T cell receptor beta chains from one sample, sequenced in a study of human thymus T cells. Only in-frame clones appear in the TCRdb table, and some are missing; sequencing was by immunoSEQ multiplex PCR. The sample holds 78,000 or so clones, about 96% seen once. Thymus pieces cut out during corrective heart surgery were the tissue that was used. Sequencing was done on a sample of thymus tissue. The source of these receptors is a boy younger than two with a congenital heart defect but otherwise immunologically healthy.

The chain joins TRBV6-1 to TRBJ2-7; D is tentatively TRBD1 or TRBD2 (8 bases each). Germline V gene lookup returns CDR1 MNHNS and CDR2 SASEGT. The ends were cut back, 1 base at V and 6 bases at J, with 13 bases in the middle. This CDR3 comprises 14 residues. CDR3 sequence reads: CASSEGQGTSEQYF. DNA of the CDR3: TGTGCCAGCAGTGAAGGACAGGGGACTAGCGAGCAGTACTTC.

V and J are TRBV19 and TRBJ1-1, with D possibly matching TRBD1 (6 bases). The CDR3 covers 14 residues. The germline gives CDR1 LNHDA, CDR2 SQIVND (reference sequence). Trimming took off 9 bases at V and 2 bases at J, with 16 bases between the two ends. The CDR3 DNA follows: TGTGCCAGCCGAACCGGGGACACCAACACTGAAGCTTTCTTT. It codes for CASRTGDTNTEAFF.

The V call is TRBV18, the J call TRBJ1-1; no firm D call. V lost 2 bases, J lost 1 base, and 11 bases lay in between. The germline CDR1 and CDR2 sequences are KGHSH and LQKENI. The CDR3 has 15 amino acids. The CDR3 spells CASSPKGYKNTEAFF. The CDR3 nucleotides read TGTGCCAGCTCACCAAAAGGGTACAAGAACACTGAAGCTTTCTTT.

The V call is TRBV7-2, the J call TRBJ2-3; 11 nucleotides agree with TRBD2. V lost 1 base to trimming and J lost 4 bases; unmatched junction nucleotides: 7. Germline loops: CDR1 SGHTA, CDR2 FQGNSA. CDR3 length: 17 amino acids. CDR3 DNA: TGTGCCAGCAGCTTAGGACTAGCGGGAATGTACGCAGATACGCAGTATTTT. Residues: CASSLGLAGMYADTQYF.

The CDR3 here is CASSLDRSNEKLFF. CDR3 nucleotide sequence: TGTGCCAGCAGTTTAGACCGGTCTAATGAAAAACTGTTTTTT. The genes are TRBV28 and TRBJ1-4; D unresolved. Trimming removed 2 bases from V and 3 bases from J, with 7 bases in between. Per germline, CDR1 MDHEN and CDR2 SYDVKM. This CDR3 comprises 14 residues.

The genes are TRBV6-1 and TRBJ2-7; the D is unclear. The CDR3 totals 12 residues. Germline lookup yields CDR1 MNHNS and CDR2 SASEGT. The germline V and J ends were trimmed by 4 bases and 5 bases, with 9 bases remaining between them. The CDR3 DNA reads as TGTGCCAGCAGTGCGAGGACGGACGAGCAGTACTTC. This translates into CASSARTDEQYF.

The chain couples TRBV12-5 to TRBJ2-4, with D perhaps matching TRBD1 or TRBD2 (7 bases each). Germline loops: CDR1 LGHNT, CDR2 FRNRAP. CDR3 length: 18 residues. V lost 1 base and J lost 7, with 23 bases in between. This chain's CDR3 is CASGLARQGGIARNIQYF. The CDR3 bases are TGTGCTAGTGGTTTGGCACGACAGGGAGGGATTGCACGGAACATTCAGTACTTC.

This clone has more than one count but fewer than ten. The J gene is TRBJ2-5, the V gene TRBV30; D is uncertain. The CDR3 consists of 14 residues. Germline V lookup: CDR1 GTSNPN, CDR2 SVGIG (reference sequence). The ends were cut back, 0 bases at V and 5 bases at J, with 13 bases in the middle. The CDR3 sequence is CAWSVQRILETQYF. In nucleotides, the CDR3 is TGTGCCTGGAGTGTACAGAGGATTTTGGAGACCCAGTACTTC. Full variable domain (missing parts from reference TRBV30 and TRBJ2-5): SQTIHQWPATLVQPVGSPLSLECTVEGTSNPNLYWYRQAAGRGLQLLFYSVGIGQISSEVPQNLSASRPQDRQFILSSKKLLLSDSGFYLCAWSVQRILETQYFGPGTRLLVL.

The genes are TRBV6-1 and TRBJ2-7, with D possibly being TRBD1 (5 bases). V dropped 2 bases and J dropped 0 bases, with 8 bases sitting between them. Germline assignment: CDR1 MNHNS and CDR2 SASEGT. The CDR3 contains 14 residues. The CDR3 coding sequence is TGTGCCAGCAGTGAAAGGGGTTTCTCCTACGAGCAGTACTTC. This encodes CASSERGFSYEQYF.

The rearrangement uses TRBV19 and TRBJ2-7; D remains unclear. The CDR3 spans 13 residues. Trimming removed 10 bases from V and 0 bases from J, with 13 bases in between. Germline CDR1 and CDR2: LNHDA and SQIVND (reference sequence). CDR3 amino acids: CATKNITSYEQYF. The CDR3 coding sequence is TGTGCCACCAAGAACATAACCTCCTACGAGCAGTACTTC.

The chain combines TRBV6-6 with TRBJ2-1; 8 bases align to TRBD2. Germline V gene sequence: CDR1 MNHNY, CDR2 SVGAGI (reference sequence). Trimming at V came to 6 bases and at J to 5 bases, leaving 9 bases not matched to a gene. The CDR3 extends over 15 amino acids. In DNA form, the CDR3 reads TGTGCCAGCAGCTCCGGGAGGGCCAGTCACAATGAGCAGTTCTTC. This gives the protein CASSSGRASHNEQFF.

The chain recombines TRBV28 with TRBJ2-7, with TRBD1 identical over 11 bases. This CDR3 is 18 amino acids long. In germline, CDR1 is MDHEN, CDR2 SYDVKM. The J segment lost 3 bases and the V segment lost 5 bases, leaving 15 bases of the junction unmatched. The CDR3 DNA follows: TGTGCCAGCAGTCCGTTCTCGGGACAGGGGGAGGGCAGCTACGAGCAGTACTTC. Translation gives CASSPFSGQGEGSYEQYF.

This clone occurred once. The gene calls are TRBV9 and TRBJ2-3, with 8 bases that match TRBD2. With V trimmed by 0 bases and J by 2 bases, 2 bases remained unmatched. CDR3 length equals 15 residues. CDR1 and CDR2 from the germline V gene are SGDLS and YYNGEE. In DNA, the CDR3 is TGTGCCAGCAGCGTAGGTAGCGGGGTCACAGATACGCAGTATTTT. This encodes CASSVGSGVTDTQYF.

The CDR3 coding sequence is TGTGCCAGCAGCTCAGGGACTAGCGGCGAAGACAATGAGCAGTTCTTC. Translated, it gives CASSSGTSGEDNEQFF. The chain joins TRBV7-9 to TRBJ2-1, with 11 bases identical to TRBD2. V shed 4 bases and J 5 bases; nucleotides not matched to a gene: 7. The CDR3 is 16 amino acids. The germline V gene encodes CDR1 SEHNR and CDR2 FQNEAQ (reference sequence).

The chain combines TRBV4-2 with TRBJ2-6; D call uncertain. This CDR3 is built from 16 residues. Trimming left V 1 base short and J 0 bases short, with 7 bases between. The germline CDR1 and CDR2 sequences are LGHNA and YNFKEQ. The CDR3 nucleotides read TGTGCCAGCAGCCAAGGTGGCCTCTCTGGGGCCAACGTCCTGACTTTC. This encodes CASSQGGLSGANVLTF.

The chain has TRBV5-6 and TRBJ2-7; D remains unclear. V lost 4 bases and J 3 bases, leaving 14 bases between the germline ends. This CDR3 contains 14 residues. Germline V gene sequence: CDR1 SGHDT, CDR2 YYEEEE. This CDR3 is CASSRTPRIYEQYF. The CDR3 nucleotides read TGTGCCAGCAGCCGAACACCTCGCATCTACGAGCAGTACTTC.

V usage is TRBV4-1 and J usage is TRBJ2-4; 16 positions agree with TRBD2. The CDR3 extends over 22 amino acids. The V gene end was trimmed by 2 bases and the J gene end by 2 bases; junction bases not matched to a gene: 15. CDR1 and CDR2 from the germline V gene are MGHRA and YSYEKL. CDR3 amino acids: CASSQPGAGTSGRATSKNIQYF. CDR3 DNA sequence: TGCGCCAGCAGCCAACCCGGCGCCGGGACTAGCGGGAGGGCCACTTCCAAAAACATTCAGTACTTC.

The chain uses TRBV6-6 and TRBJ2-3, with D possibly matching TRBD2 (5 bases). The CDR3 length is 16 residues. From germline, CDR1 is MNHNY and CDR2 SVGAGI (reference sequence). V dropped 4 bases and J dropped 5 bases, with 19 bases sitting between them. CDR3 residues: CASSFRPGLPRDTQYF. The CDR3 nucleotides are TGTGCCAGCAGTTTTCGCCCCGGACTCCCAAGAGATACGCAGTATTTT.

CDR3 bases: TGTGCCAGCAGTCCATCAGACAATCAGCCCCAGCATTTT. Protein product: CASSPSDNQPQHF. V and J are TRBV6-5 and TRBJ1-5; no clear D. CDR3 length equals 13 residues. Trimming took 5 bases from V and 3 from J, leaving 8 bases between them. Per germline, CDR1 MNHEY and CDR2 SVGAGI.

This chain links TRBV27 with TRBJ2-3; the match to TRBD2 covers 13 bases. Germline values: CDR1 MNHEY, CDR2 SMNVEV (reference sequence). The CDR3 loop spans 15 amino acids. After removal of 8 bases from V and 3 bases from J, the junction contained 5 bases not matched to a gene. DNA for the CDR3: TGTGCCAGCCGCGGGACTAGCGGGGTTACAGATACGCAGTATTTT. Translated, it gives CASRGTSGVTDTQYF.

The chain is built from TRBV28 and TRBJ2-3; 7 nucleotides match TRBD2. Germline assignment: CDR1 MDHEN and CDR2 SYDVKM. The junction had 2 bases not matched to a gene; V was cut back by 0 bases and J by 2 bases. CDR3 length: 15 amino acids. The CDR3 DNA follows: TGTGCCAGCAGTTTATGGCGGGAGTCCACAGATACGCAGTATTTT. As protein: CASSLWRESTDTQYF.